This TCR beta chain is drawn from a study of CD8+ T cells in alopecia areata. On the study more broadly: Patients received oral tofacitinib, 5 to 10 mg twice daily, for moderate-to-severe alopecia areata.

Remarks on this clone: Its target is unknown.

TCR sequencing used cDNA made by reverse transcription of extracted RNA. Data came from immunoSEQ multiplex PCR; TCRdb stores just in-frame clones and leaves some out. The sample holds 120,000 or so clones, around 50% seen once. Study-wide results and caveats: Resident alphabeta T-cell populations of normal skin are likewise subject to sequencing in scalp samples. Sharing of TCRs across patients appeared less clear than in mice, possibly for HLA-related reasons.

The TCR sequence derives from a human donor with alopecia areata. The sample consisted of CD4+ T cells sorted from blood, taken at week 0.

CDR3 residues: CASSGGTSGGSYEQYF. In DNA form, the CDR3 reads TGTGCCAGCAGCGGAGGGACTAGCGGGGGATCCTACGAGCAGTACTTC. V gene TRBV9 combines with J gene TRBJ2-7, with 14 bases matching TRBD2. The CDR3 length is 16 residues. V shed 3 bases, J shed 1 base, and the junction held 3 bases outside the gene matches. The germline V gene has CDR1 SGDLS and CDR2 YYNGEE. Looking up the rest from reference TRBV9 and TRBJ2-7 gives the full variable domain: DSGVTQTPKHLITATGQRVTLRCSPRSGDLSVYWYQQSLDQGLQFLIQYYNGEERAKGNILERFSAQQFPDLHSELNLSSLELGDSALYFCASSGGTSGGSYEQYFGPGTRLTVT.